This T cell receptor (beta chain) was retrieved from a study of radiation and T cells in renal cell carcinoma. TCRdb keeps only in-frame clones here, not all; method: immunoSEQ multiplex PCR. The data hold roughly 120,000 clones, with roughly four fifths observed a single time. Time point defined: baseline pretreatment blood. Stated treatment: 15 Gy SBRT to primary tumor, nephrectomy 4 weeks later. Trimming took off 1 base at V and 4 bases at J, with 10 bases between the two ends. Germline V gives CDR1 SNHLY, CDR2 FYNNEI. The CDR3 has 14 amino acids. The receptor comes from a woman aged 55-69 years with renal cell carcinoma. The material sequenced was blood, taken from a patient whose treatment included radiotherapy and nephrectomy. The V call is TRBV2, the J call TRBJ1-2, with a weak D call TRBD1 (5 bases). DNA for the CDR3: TGTGCCAGCAGTGAAGAGGGCGGGACCTATGGCTACACCTTC. Protein sequence: CASSEEGGTYGYTF.